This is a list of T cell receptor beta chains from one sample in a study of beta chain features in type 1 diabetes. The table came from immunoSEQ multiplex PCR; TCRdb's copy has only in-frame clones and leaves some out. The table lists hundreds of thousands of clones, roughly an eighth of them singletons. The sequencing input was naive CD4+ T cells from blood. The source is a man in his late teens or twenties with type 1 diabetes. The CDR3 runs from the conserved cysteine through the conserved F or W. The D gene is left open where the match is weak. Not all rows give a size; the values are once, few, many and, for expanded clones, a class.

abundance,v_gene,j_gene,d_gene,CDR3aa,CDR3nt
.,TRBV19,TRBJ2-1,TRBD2,CATTPASGPSYNEQFF,TGTGCCACTACTCCGGCTAGCGGGCCTTCCTACAATGAGCAGTTCTTC
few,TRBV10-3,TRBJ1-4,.,CAAGGGINEKLFF,TGTGCCGCCGGCGGGGGCATTAATGAAAAACTGTTTTTT
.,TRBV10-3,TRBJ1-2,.,CAISDKGRNYGYTF,TGTGCCATCAGTGACAAGGGTCGAAACTATGGCTACACCTTC
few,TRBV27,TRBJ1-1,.,CASSPNLSTRDAFF,TGTGCCAGCAGTCCTAACCTCTCTACGAGGGATGCTTTCTTT
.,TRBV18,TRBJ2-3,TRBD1,CASSDRVSDTQYF,TGTGCCAGCTCAGACAGGGTTTCCGATACGCAGTATTTT
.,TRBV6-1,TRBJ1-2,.,CASSEAPQFYGYTF,TGTGCCAGCAGTGAAGCGCCCCAGTTTTATGGCTACACCTTC
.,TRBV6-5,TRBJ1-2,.,CASRGYGYTF,TGTGCCAGCAGGGGCTATGGCTACACCTTC
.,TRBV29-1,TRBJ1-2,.,CSVLGPAGYTF,TGCAGCGTCCTCGGGCCTGCGGGCTACACCTTC
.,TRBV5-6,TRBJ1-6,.,CASSLGQYNSPLHF,TGTGCCAGCAGCTTGGGACAGTATAATTCACCCCTCCACTTT
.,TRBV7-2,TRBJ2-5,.,CASSLVGGYGQETQYF,TGTGCCAGCAGCTTAGTTGGGGGATACGGGCAAGAGACCCAGTACTTC
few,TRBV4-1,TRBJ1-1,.,CASSQNALNTEAFF,TGCGCCAGCAGCCAAAATGCTTTGAACACTGAAGCTTTCTTT
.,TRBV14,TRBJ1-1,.,CASSQVYTEAFF,TGTGCCAGCAGCCAAGTTTACACTGAAGCTTTCTTT
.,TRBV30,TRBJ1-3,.,CAWSDPSISGNTIYF,TGTGCCTGGAGCGACCCGTCGATCTCTGGAAACACCATATATTTT
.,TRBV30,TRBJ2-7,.,CAWSVDYEQYF,TGTGCCTGGAGTGTGGACTACGAGCAGTACTTC
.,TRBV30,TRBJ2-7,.,CAWSVFTGPDEQYF,TGTGCCTGGAGTGTATTTACAGGTCCCGACGAGCAGTACTTC
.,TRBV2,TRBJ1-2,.,CASSDRSYGYTF,TGTGCCAGCAGTGACAGGAGCTATGGCTACACCTTC
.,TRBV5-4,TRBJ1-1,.,CASSSWTGTEAFF,TGTGCCAGCAGCTCGTGGACTGGTACTGAAGCTTTCTTT
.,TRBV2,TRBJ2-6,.,CASSPQGPPAGANVLTF,TGTGCCAGCAGTCCACAGGGTCCCCCCGCTGGGGCCAACGTCCTGACTTTC
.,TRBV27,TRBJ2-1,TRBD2,CASRAARQGRTSGENNEQFF,TGTGCCAGCAGGGCAGCCCGACAGGGTCGGACTAGCGGGGAGAACAATGAGCAGTTCTTC
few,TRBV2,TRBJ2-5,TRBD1,CASTLDRGDETQYF,TGTGCCAGCACTCTGGACAGGGGGGACGAGACCCAGTACTTC
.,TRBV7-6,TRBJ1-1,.,CASSLARGGAEAFF,TGTGCCAGCAGCTTAGCCCGGGGTGGGGCTGAAGCTTTCTTT
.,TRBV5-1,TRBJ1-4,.,CASSLGYNEKLFF,TGCGCCAGCAGCTTGGGTTATAATGAAAAACTGTTTTTT
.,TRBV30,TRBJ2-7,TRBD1,CAWRFRRGLSSYEQYF,TGTGCCTGGAGATTCCGCAGGGGGTTGAGCTCCTACGAGCAGTACTTC
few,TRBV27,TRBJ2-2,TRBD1,CASSPAPLRGRTGELFF,TGTGCCAGCAGTCCGGCACCATTGAGGGGGCGGACCGGGGAGCTGTTTTTT
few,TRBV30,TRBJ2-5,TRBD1,CAWEGAHQETQYF,TGTGCCTGGGAGGGGGCTCACCAAGAGACCCAGTACTTC
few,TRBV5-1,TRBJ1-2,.,CASSPSGDNYGYTF,TGCGCCAGCAGCCCGTCCGGGGATAACTATGGCTACACCTTC
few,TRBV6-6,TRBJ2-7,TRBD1,CASSYSTGLTYEQYF,TGTGCCAGCAGTTACTCGACAGGGCTAACCTACGAGCAGTACTTC
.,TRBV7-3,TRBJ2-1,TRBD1,CASSPTGTGHNEQFF,TGTGCCAGCAGCCCTACAGGGACAGGGCACAATGAGCAGTTCTTC
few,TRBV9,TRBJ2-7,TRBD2,CASSVGAGTSSYEQYF,TGTGCCAGCAGCGTAGGGGCCGGGACTAGCTCCTACGAGCAGTACTTC
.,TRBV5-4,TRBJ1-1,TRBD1,CASSLQGASDTEAFF,TGTGCCAGCAGCCTTCAGGGGGCTTCTGACACTGAAGCTTTCTTT
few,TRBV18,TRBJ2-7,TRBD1,CASSTSGTGTSYEQYF,TGTGCCAGCTCAACTTCCGGGACAGGGACTTCCTACGAGCAGTACTTC
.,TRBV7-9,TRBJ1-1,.,CASSPIPGSGAFF,TGTGCCAGCAGCCCTATACCGGGGTCTGGGGCTTTCTTT
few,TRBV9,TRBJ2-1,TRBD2,CASSPDPSGGSRDEQFF,TGTGCCAGCAGCCCCGACCCTAGCGGGGGCTCGAGGGATGAGCAGTTCTTC
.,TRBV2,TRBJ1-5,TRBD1,CASSETGGNQPQHF,TGTGCCAGCAGCGAGACAGGGGGCAATCAGCCCCAGCATTTT
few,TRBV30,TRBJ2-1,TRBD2,CAWTPGLAGGPYNEQFF,TGTGCCTGGACCCCCGGCCTAGCGGGGGGACCCTACAATGAGCAGTTCTTC
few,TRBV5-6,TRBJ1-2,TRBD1,CASSPGQGAGGYTF,TGTGCCAGCAGCCCGGGACAGGGGGCAGGGGGCTACACCTTC
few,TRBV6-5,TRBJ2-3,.,CASRQSRVSDTQYF,TGTGCCAGCAGACAGAGCAGAGTCTCAGATACGCAGTATTTT
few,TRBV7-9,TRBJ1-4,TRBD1,CASSHRQGNEKLFF,TGTGCCAGCAGCCATCGACAGGGGAATGAAAAACTGTTTTTT
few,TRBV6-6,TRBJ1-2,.,CASRGQAPYGYTF,TGTGCCAGCAGAGGGCAGGCTCCCTATGGCTACACCTTC
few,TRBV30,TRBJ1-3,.,CAWSFQGSGNTIYF,TGTGCCTGGAGTTTTCAGGGCTCTGGAAACACCATATATTTT
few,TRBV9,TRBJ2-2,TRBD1,CASSVETGEATGELFF,TGTGCCAGCAGCGTAGAGACAGGGGAGGCCACCGGGGAGCTGTTTTTT
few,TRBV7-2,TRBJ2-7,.,CASSAGPPYEQYF,TGTGCCAGCAGCGCCGGGCCCCCTTACGAGCAGTACTTC
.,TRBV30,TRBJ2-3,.,CAWSQYGTRTDTQYF,TGTGCCTGGAGTCAGTATGGGACTCGCACAGATACGCAGTATTTT